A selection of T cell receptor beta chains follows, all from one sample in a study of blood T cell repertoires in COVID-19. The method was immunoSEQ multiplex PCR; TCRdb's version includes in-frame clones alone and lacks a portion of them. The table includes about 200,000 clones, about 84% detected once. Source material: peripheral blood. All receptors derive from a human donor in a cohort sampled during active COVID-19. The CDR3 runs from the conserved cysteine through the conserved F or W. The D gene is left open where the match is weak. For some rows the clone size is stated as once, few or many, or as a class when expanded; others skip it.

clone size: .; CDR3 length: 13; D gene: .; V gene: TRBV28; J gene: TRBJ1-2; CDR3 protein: CASSSAEGGGYTF; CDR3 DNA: TGTGCCAGCAGCTCGGCGGAGGGTGGGGGCTACACCTTC
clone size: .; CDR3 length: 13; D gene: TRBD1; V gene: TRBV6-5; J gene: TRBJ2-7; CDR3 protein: CASSTRDSYEQYF; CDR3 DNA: TGTGCCAGCAGTACCCGGGACAGCTACGAGCAGTACTTC
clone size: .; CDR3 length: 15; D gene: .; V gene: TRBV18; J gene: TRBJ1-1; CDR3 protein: CASSSGPLLNTEAFF; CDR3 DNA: TGTGCCAGCTCATCAGGGCCCCTATTGAACACTGAAGCTTTCTTT
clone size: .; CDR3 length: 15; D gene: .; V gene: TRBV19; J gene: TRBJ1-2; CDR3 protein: CASSTPGSGNYGYTF; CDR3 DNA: TGTGCCAGTAGTACCCCGGGGAGTGGTAACTATGGCTACACCTTC
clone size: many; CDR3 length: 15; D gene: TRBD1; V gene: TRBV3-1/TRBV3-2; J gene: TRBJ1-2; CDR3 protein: CASSPRDRGKGGYTF; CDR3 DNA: TGTGCCAGCAGCCCCCGGGACAGGGGGAAGGGAGGCTACACCTTC
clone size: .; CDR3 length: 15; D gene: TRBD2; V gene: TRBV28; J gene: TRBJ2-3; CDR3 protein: CASSPWTSGGETQYF; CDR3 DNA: TGTGCCAGCAGTCCCTGGACTAGCGGGGGGGAAACGCAGTATTTT
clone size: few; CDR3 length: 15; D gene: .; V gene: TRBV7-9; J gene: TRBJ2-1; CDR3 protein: CASSVSLADYNEQFF; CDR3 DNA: TGTGCCAGCAGCGTTAGTCTAGCTGACTACAATGAGCAGTTCTTC
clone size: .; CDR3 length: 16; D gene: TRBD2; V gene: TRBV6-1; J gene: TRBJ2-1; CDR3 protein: CASSEAGGLGSNEQFF; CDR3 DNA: TGTGCCAGCAGTGAAGCCGGGGGACTAGGGTCTAATGAGCAGTTCTTC
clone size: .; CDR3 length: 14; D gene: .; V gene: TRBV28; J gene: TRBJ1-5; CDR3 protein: CASSLSRVGQPQHF; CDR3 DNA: TGTGCCAGCAGTTTATCCAGGGTAGGCCAGCCCCAGCATTTT
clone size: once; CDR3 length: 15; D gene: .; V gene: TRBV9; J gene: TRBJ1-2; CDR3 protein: CASSPSAAENMGYTF; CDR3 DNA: TGTGCCAGCAGCCCCTCCGCGGCAGAAAATATGGGCTACACCTTC
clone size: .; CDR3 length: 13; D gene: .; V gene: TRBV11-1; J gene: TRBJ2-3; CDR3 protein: CASSIVPTDTQYF; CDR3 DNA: TGTGCCAGCAGCATCGTTCCGACAGATACGCAGTATTTT
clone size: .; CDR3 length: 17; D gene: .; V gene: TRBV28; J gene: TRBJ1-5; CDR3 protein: CASSLAGGRVSNQPQHF; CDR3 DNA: TGTGCCAGCAGTTTGGCCGGGGGTCGGGTGAGCAATCAGCCCCAGCATTTT
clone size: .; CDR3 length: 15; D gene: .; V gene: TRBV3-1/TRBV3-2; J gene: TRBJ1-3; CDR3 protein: CASSHSTESGNTIYF; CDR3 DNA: TGTGCCAGCAGCCACTCAACGGAGTCTGGAAACACCATATATTTT
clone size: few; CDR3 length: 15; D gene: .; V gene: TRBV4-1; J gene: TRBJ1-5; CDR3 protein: CASSPTVTSNQPQHF; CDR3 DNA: TGCGCCAGCAGCCCGACAGTAACTAGCAATCAGCCCCAGCATTTT
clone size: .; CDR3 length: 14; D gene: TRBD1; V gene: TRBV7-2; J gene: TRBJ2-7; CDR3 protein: CASSSRDRGREQYF; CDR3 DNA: TGTGCCAGCAGCTCCCGGGACAGGGGCAGAGAGCAGTACTTC
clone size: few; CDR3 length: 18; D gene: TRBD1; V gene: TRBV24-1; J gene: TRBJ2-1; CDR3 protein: CATSDPRIGTGAYNEQFF; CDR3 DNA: TGTGCCACCAGTGACCCCAGAATAGGGACAGGGGCATACAATGAGCAGTTCTTC
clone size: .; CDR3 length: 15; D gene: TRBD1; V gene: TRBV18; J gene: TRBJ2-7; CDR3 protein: CASSPQGDSAYEQYF; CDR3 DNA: TGTGCCAGCTCACCTCAGGGGGACAGTGCCTACGAGCAGTACTTC
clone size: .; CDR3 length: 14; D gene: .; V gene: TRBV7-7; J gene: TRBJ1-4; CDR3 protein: CASSLAGRDEKLFF; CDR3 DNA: TGTGCTAGCAGCTTAGCAGGGAGGGATGAAAAACTGTTTTTT
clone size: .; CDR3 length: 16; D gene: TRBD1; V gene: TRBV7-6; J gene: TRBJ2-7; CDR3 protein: CASSLGTGETSYEQYF; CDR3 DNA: TGTGCCAGCAGCTTAGGGACAGGGGAGACCTCCTACGAGCAGTACTTC
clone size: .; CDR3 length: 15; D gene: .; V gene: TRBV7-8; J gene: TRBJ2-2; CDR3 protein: CASSSLRANTGELFF; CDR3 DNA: TGTGCCAGCAGCTCGCTACGAGCGAACACCGGGGAGCTGTTTTTT
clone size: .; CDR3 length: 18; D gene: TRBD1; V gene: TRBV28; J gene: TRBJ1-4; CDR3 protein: CASSFRDRGSQGSEKLFF; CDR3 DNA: TGTGCCAGCAGTTTCAGGGACAGGGGCTCCCAAGGGAGTGAAAAACTGTTTTTT
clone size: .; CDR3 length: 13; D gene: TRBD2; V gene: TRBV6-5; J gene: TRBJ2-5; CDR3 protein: CATGTKRRETQYF; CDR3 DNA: TGTGCCACCGGGACTAAGAGACGAGAGACCCAGTACTTC
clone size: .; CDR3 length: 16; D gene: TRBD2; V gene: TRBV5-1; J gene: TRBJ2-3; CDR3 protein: CASSRTSGRSTDTQYF; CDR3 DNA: TGCGCCAGCAGCCGGACTAGCGGGAGGAGCACAGATACGCAGTATTTT
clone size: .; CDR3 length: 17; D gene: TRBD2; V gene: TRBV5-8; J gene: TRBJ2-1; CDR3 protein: CASSSSYSLAGKNEQFF; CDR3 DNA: TGTGCCAGCAGCTCATCGTACAGCCTAGCGGGAAAAAATGAGCAGTTCTTC
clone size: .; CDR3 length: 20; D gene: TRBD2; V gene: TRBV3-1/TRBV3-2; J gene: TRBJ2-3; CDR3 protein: CASSQVSSGDPLGGTDTQYF; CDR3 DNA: TGTGCCAGCAGCCAAGTTTCTAGCGGGGATCCCCTTGGGGGCACAGATACGCAGTATTTT
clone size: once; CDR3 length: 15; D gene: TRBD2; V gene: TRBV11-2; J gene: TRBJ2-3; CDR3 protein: CASSPSGRAGDTQYF; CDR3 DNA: TGTGCCAGCAGCCCGAGCGGGAGGGCCGGAGATACGCAGTATTTT
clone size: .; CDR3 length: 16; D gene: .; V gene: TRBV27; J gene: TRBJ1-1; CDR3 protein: CASSFYIPDSHLQAFF; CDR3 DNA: TGTGCCAGCAGTTTTTATATACCGGACAGCCATCTTCAAGCTTTCTTT
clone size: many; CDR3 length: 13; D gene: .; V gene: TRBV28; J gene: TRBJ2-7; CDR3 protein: CASMTRVADEQYF; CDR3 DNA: TGTGCCAGCATGACGAGGGTGGCCGACGAGCAGTACTTC
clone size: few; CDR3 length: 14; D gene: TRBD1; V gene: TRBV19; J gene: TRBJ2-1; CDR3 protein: CASSIAGQSDEQFF; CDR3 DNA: TGTGCCAGTAGTATAGCGGGACAGAGCGATGAGCAGTTCTTC
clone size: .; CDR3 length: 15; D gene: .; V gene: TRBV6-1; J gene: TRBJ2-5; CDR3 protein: CASSDAGGYSETQYF; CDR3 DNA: TGTGCCAGCAGTGACGCTGGCGGATATAGCGAGACCCAGTACTTC
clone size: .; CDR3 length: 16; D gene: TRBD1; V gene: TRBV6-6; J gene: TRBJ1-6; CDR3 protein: CASSPFDRGDNSPLHF; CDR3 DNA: TGTGCCAGCAGCCCGTTCGACAGGGGAGATAATTCACCCCTCCACTTT
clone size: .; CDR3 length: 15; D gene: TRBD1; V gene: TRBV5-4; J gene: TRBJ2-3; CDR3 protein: CASSPDRAIADTQYF; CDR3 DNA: TGTGCCAGCAGCCCCGACAGGGCGATCGCAGATACGCAGTATTTT
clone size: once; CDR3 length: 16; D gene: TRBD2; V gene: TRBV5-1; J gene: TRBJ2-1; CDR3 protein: CASSLGWGLRYNEQFF; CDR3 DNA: TGCGCCAGCAGCTTGGGGTGGGGACTACGTTACAATGAGCAGTTCTTC
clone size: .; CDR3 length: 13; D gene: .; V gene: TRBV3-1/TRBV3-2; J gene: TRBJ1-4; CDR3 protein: CASSQDSREKLFF; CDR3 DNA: TGTGCCAGCAGCCAAGATAGCCGGGAAAAACTGTTTTTT
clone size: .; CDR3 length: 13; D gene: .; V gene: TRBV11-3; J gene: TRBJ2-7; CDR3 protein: CASSAGDNHEQYF; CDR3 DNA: TGTGCCAGCAGCGCCGGCGACAACCACGAGCAGTACTTC
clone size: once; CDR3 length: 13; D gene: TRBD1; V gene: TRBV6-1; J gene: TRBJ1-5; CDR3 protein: CASSDQGGQPQHF; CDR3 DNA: TGTGCCAGCAGTGATCAGGGGGGCCAGCCCCAGCATTTT
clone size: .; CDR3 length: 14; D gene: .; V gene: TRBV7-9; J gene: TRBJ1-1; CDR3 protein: CASTLGGGNTEAFF; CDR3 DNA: TGTGCCAGCACCCTCGGGGGGGGGAACACTGAAGCTTTCTTT
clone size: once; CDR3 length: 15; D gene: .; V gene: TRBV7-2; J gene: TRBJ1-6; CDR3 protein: CASSSQTASSSPLHF; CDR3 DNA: TGTGCCAGCAGCTCCCAGACAGCCTCGAGTTCACCCCTCCACTTT
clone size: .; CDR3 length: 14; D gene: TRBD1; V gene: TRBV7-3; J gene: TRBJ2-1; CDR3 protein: CASSSTGVVGEQFF; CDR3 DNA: TGTGCCAGCAGCTCGACAGGGGTTGTAGGTGAGCAGTTCTTC
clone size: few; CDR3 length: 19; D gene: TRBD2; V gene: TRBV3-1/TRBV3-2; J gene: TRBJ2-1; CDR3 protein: CASSQERVRLAGGPNEQFF; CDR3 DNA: TGTGCCAGCAGCCAAGAGAGGGTCAGACTAGCGGGAGGGCCAAATGAGCAGTTCTTC
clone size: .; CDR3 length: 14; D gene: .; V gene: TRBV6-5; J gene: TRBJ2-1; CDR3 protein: CASKGGGPSNEQFF; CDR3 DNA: TGTGCCAGCAAGGGGGGAGGGCCTTCAAATGAGCAGTTCTTC
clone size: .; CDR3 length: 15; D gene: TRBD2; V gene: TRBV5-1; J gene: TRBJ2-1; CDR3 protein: CASSSTSGRSYEQFF; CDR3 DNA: TGCGCCAGCAGCTCAACTAGCGGGAGAAGCTATGAGCAGTTCTTC
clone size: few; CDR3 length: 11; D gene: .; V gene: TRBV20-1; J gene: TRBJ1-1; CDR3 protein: CSARSDTEAFF; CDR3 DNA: TGCAGTGCTAGGTCAGACACTGAAGCTTTCTTT
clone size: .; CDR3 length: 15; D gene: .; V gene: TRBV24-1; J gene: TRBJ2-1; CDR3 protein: CATSDGRDNYNEQFF; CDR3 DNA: TGTGCCACCAGTGATGGGAGGGACAACTACAATGAGCAGTTCTTC
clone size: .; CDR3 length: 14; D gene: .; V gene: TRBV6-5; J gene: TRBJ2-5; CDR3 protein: CASSYLSVRETQYF; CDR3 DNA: TGTGCCAGCAGTTATCTCTCAGTAAGAGAGACCCAGTACTTC
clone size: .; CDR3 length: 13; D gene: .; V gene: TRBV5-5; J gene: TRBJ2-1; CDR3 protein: CASSFLQTLEQFF; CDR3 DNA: TGTGCCAGCAGCTTTTTACAGACCTTGGAGCAGTTCTTC
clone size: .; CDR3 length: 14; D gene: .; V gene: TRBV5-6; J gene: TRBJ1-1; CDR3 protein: CASSLELMNTEAFF; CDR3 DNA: TGTGCCAGCAGCTTGGAGCTTATGAACACTGAAGCTTTCTTT
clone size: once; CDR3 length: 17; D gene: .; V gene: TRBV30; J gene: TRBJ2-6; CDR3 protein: CASKTGGGLSGANVLTF; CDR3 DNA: TGTGCCAGCAAAACTGGGGGGGGGCTATCTGGGGCCAACGTCCTGACTTTC